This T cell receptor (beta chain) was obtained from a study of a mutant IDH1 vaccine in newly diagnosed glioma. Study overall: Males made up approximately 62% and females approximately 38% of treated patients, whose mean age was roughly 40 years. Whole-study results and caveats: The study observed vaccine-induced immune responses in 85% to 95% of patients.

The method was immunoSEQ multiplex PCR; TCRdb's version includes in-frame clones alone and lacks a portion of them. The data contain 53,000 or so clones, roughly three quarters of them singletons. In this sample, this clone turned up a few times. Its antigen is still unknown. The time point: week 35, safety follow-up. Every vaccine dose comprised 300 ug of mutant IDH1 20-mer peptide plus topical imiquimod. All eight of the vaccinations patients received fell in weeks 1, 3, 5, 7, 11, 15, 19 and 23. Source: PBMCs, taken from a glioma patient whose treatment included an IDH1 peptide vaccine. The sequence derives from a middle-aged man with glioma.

As DNA, the CDR3 is TGTGCCAGCAGCCGGGCCGGTTTCAACTATGGCTACACCTTC. Protein sequence: CASSRAGFNYGYTF. The chain links TRBV2 to TRBJ1-2; D is unclear. The V end lost 6 bases, the J end lost 2 bases, and 13 bases lay between the germline ends. This CDR3 has 14 amino acids. CDR1 is SNHLY and CDR2 is FYNNEI in the germline V gene.